This is a list of T cell receptor beta chains from one sample in a study of OX40 agonist ivuxolimab in advanced cancers. The protocol was immunoSEQ multiplex PCR, while the TCRdb copy is restricted to in-frame clones and leaves out a portion. This repertoire shows some 96,000 clones, around 85% found once; its top ten account for over 1.1%. The source material was CD4+ or CD8+ T cells sorted from blood, sampled in a trial of the OX40 agonist ivuxolimab. The receptors derive from an adult with an advanced solid tumor such as melanoma, head and neck, liver or kidney cancer. The CDR3 runs from the conserved cysteine through the conserved F or W. A D gene is named only where the DNA matches it firmly. Expanded clones get a size class; other rows say once, few or many, or leave the size out.

CDR3aa	CDR3nt	d_gene	abundance	v_gene	j_gene
CASSGSRAETQYF	TGTGCCAGCAGCGGAAGCAGGGCGGAGACCCAGTACTTC	-	-	TRBV5-5	TRBJ2-5
CASSSWKALYEQYF	TGTGCCAGCAGTTCCTGGAAAGCCCTCTACGAGCAGTACTTC	-	-	TRBV27	TRBJ2-7
CASSESSGSTYNEQFF	TGTGCCAGCAGTGAGTCTAGCGGGAGTACCTACAATGAGCAGTTCTTC	TRBD2	-	TRBV28	TRBJ2-1
CASSADRGRGTDTQYF	TGTGCCAGCAGTGCTGACAGGGGGCGCGGCACAGATACGCAGTATTTT	TRBD1	-	TRBV6-1	TRBJ2-3
CASSLSQDGLAKNIQYF	TGTGCCAGCAGTTTATCACAGGATGGTCTAGCCAAAAACATTCAGTACTTC	-	-	TRBV28	TRBJ2-4
CASSLFPLNTEAFF	TGTGCCAGCAGTTTATTCCCACTGAACACTGAAGCTTTCTTT	-	-	TRBV27	TRBJ1-1
CASSKTSGGGYTF	TGTGCCAGCAGCAAAACTTCAGGGGGCGGCTACACCTTC	TRBD1	-	TRBV27	TRBJ1-2
CSASWVQGAFF	TGCAGTGCTAGCTGGGTCCAGGGAGCTTTCTTT	-	-	TRBV20-1	TRBJ1-1
CASSYYQGAYEQYF	TGTGCCAGCAGTTACTATCAGGGCGCCTACGAGCAGTACTTC	-	-	TRBV6-6	TRBJ2-7
CASGEGGAKNIQYF	TGTGCTAGTGGGGAGGGCGGCGCCAAAAACATTCAGTACTTC	-	-	TRBV12-5	TRBJ2-4
CASSRDAANYGYTF	TGTGCCAGCAGCCGGGACGCAGCTAACTATGGCTACACCTTC	-	-	TRBV7-2	TRBJ1-2
CATQVSGSYEQYF	TGTGCCACCCAGGTGAGCGGTTCCTACGAGCAGTACTTC	-	-	TRBV14	TRBJ2-7
CASSLEAAAGVHEQYF	TGCGCCAGCAGCTTGGAGGCAGCAGCAGGAGTCCACGAGCAGTACTTC	-	-	TRBV5-1	TRBJ2-7
CASSVVGWDTGELFF	TGTGCCAGCAGCGTAGTGGGTTGGGACACCGGGGAGCTGTTTTTT	-	-	TRBV9	TRBJ2-2
CASTNLGIIEKLFF	TGTGCCAGCACGAATCTAGGGATCATCGAAAAACTGTTTTTT	-	-	TRBV5-6	TRBJ1-4
CASSITMAAYGYTF	TGTGCCAGTAGTATAACTATGGCAGCCTATGGCTACACCTTC	-	-	TRBV19	TRBJ1-2
CASSRSPRAAYEQYF	TGTGCCAGCAGTCGATCTCCTCGAGCCGCCTACGAGCAGTACTTC	-	-	TRBV6-5	TRBJ2-7
CASSPGTVNTEAFF	TGTGCCAGCAGCCCTGGGACGGTGAACACTGAAGCTTTCTTT	-	-	TRBV7-2	TRBJ1-1
CASSQGTWDTQYF	TGTGCCAGCAGCCAAGGCACATGGGATACGCAGTATTTT	-	-	TRBV4-2	TRBJ2-3
CASSPRPQIGLAGESSYEQYF	TGTGCCAGCAGCCCTCGCCCCCAAATTGGACTAGCGGGGGAAAGCTCCTACGAGCAGTACTTC	TRBD2	-	TRBV9	TRBJ2-7
CASSQQGRIGTDTQYF	TGTGCCAGCAGCCAACAGGGGAGGATTGGCACAGATACGCAGTATTTT	-	-	TRBV14	TRBJ2-3
CASSPPGQGNSPLHF	TGTGCCAGCTCACCCCCGGGGCAGGGTAATTCACCCCTCCACTTT	-	-	TRBV18	TRBJ1-6
CASSQLFRSGDGYTF	TGCGCCAGCAGCCAACTGTTCAGGTCTGGTGATGGCTACACCTTC	-	few	TRBV4-3	TRBJ1-2
CASSLGGAGELFF	TGTGCCAGCAGTTTGGGGGGGGCCGGGGAGCTGTTTTTT	TRBD2	-	TRBV6-5	TRBJ2-2
CASSQDTGGTYEQYF	TGCGCCAGCAGCCAAGATACGGGAGGGACCTACGAGCAGTACTTC	TRBD2	-	TRBV4-3	TRBJ2-7
CASTSSSGPLGGEQYF	TGTGCCAGTACCAGTTCTAGCGGCCCGTTGGGGGGCGAGCAGTACTTC	TRBD2	-	TRBV19	TRBJ2-7
CASGQGYEQYF	TGTGCCAGTGGACAGGGCTACGAGCAGTACTTC	TRBD1	few	TRBV19	TRBJ2-7
CASSLSDSGANVLTF	TGTGCCAGCAGCTTATCAGACTCTGGGGCCAACGTCCTGACTTTC	-	-	TRBV7-3	TRBJ2-6
CASSLEGDSHNEQFF	TGCGCCAGCAGCCTAGAGGGGGACTCACACAATGAGCAGTTCTTC	-	-	TRBV5-1	TRBJ2-1
CASSQADVYGRLNYGYTF	TGCGCCAGCAGCCAAGCTGACGTCTACGGCAGACTTAACTATGGCTACACCTTC	-	-	TRBV4-3	TRBJ1-2
CASSPIPGRGGEQYF	TGTGCCAGCTCACCAATACCGGGACGAGGGGGGGAGCAGTACTTC	-	few	TRBV18	TRBJ2-7
CASSLGQGQNEKLFF	TGCGCCAGCAGCTTGGGACAGGGTCAGAATGAAAAACTGTTTTTT	TRBD1	-	TRBV5-1	TRBJ1-4
CASSLSLFPGGGGNQPQHF	TGTGCCAGCAGCTTGTCGCTCTTCCCAGGGGGCGGAGGCAATCAGCCCCAGCATTTT	TRBD1	-	TRBV5-8	TRBJ1-5
CASSQSPPTYSGANVLTF	TGCGCCAGCAGTCAATCCCCCCCGACGTACTCTGGGGCCAACGTCCTGACTTTC	-	-	TRBV23-1	TRBJ2-6
CASSPQGKNTEAFF	TGTGCCAGCTCACCACAGGGCAAGAACACTGAAGCTTTCTTT	-	few	TRBV18	TRBJ1-1
CASSPGLAGGGTDTQYF	TGTGCCAGCAGCCCGGGACTAGCGGGGGGGGGAACAGATACGCAGTATTTT	TRBD2	-	TRBV9	TRBJ2-3
CASSLLVGTENSPLHF	TGCGCCAGCAGCCTGCTGGTGGGGACAGAAAATTCACCCCTCCACTTT	TRBD1	few	TRBV5-1	TRBJ1-6
CASSFDRGAGELFF	TGTGCCAGCAGCTTTGACAGGGGCGCAGGGGAGCTGTTTTTT	TRBD1	-	TRBV7-2	TRBJ2-2
CASRKGPPGDTQYF	TGTGCCAGCAGGAAGGGGCCCCCTGGGGATACGCAGTATTTT	-	-	TRBV6-5	TRBJ2-3
CASTRSHGGANVLTF	TGTGCCAGCACTCGGTCTCATGGAGGGGCCAACGTCCTGACTTTC	-	-	TRBV6-1	TRBJ2-6
CAISGGTDGYTF	TGTGCCATCTCAGGGGGTACGGATGGCTACACCTTC	TRBD1	-	TRBV28	TRBJ1-2
CASSYSSGREFF	TGTGCCAGCAGCTATTCATCGGGGAGGGAGTTCTTC	TRBD2	-	TRBV7-8	TRBJ2-1
CASSSGTAFYEQYF	TGTGCCAGCAGCTCCGGGACAGCTTTCTACGAGCAGTACTTC	TRBD1	-	TRBV4-2	TRBJ2-7
CASSPQGVYNEQFF	TGTGCCAGCTCGCCACAGGGAGTCTACAATGAGCAGTTCTTC	-	-	TRBV18	TRBJ2-1
CASSLTAGRNEQFF	TGTGCCAGCAGCTTAACAGCGGGGCGCAATGAGCAGTTCTTC	TRBD2	few	TRBV7-2	TRBJ2-1
CASSYSSETNRNEQFF	TGTGCCAGCAGTTATTCCTCCGAGACGAATCGGAATGAGCAGTTCTTC	-	-	TRBV6-5	TRBJ2-1
CASSIPRGFRIGELFF	TGTGCCAGTAGTATACCCAGAGGGTTTCGGATCGGGGAGCTGTTTTTT	-	-	TRBV19	TRBJ2-2
CASSVLATGEQFF	TGTGCCAGCAGCGTCCTTGCAACAGGTGAGCAGTTCTTC	-	-	TRBV7-2	TRBJ2-1
CAWSLEPQGNGYTF	TGTGCCTGGAGTCTCGAACCACAGGGTAATGGCTACACCTTC	-	once	TRBV30	TRBJ1-2
CASSQERAGPSYEQYF	TGCGCCAGCAGCCAAGAAAGGGCAGGACCTTCCTACGAGCAGTACTTC	-	-	TRBV4-3	TRBJ2-7
CASSYGRDNSPLHF	TGTGCCAGCAGTTATGGACGGGATAATTCACCCCTCCACTTT	-	-	TRBV6-6	TRBJ1-6
CATSSGAAVPETQYF	TGTGCCACCAGCAGTGGAGCGGCTGTCCCCGAGACCCAGTACTTC	-	-	TRBV15	TRBJ2-5
CASSLEGLGAKNIQYF	TGTGCCAGCAGTTTAGAGGGGCTCGGGGCCAAAAACATTCAGTACTTC	-	few	TRBV28	TRBJ2-4
CASSPETAFF	TGTGCCAGCAGCCCAGAAACCGCTTTCTTT	-	-	TRBV9	TRBJ1-1
CASSWDRDTEAFF	TGTGCCAGCAGTTGGGACAGGGACACTGAAGCTTTCTTT	TRBD1	-	TRBV6-6	TRBJ1-1
CASSDGVPVDTQYF	TGTGCCAGCAGCGACGGGGTCCCGGTAGATACGCAGTATTTT	-	-	TRBV7-2	TRBJ2-3
CASSSETRTINEQYF	TGTGCCAGCAGCTCAGAGACACGAACCATAAACGAGCAGTACTTC	-	once	TRBV5-4	TRBJ2-7
CASSLSAGPNQPQHF	TGTGCCAGCAGCTTGAGTGCAGGACCCAATCAGCCCCAGCATTTT	-	-	TRBV11-2	TRBJ1-5
CAWSSRLGNEQFF	TGTGCCTGGAGTTCCCGTTTGGGAAATGAGCAGTTCTTC	-	-	TRBV30	TRBJ2-1
CASAPPQHF	TGTGCCAGCGCCCCCCCCCAGCATTTT	-	-	TRBV28	TRBJ1-5